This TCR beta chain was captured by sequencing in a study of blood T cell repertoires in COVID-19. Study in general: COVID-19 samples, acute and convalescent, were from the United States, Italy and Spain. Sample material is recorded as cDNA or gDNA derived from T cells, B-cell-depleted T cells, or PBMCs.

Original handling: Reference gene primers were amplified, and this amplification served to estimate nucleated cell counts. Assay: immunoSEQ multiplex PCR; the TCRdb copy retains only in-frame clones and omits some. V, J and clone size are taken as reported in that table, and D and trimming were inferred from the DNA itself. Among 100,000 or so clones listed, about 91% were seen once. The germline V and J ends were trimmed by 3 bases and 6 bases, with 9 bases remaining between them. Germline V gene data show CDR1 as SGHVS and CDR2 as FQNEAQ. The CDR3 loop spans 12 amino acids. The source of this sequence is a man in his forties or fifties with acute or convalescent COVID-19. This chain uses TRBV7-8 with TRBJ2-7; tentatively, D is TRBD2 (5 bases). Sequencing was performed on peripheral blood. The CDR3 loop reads CASSFNGVEQYF. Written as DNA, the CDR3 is TGTGCCAGCAGCTTCAACGGGGTCGAGCAGTACTTC.